The 31 T cell receptor beta chains below all came from one sample that was sequenced in a study of T cell changes during pregnancy in multiple sclerosis. Libraries were prepared by immunoSEQ multiplex PCR; TCRdb keeps only in-frame clonotypes and omits some of them. The table includes around 60,000 clones, about 90% detected once. The specimen was CD4+ T cells from peripheral blood mononuclear cells, collected after pregnancy. These receptors all stem from a female donor in good health, enrolled as a control in a pregnancy study.

The chain couples TRBV13 to TRBJ2-4; D uncertain. Germline V gives CDR1 PRHDT, CDR2 FYEKMQ (reference sequence). V was trimmed by 1 base and J by 0 bases, leaving 7 bases between them. The CDR3 loop spans 15 amino acids. The DNA of the CDR3 is TGTGCCAGCAGCTTAGTCGTAGTAGCCAAAAACATTCAGTACTTC. As protein: CASSLVVVAKNIQYF.

This chain links TRBV7-9 with TRBJ1-6, with D possibly TRBD1 on 6 matching bases. Trimming removed 5 bases from V and 5 bases from J, with 16 bases in between. Germline V CDR1 and CDR2: SEHNR, FQNEAQ (reference sequence). This CDR3 has 16 amino acids. The DNA for the CDR3 is TGTGCCAGCAGCCTTAAGGGGGTTTTCGATAATTCACCCCTCCACTTT. This codes for CASSLKGVFDNSPLHF.

CDR3 sequence reads: CASSKQTVASNQPQHF. CDR3 DNA: TGTGCCAGCAGCAAACAGACAGTGGCTAGCAATCAGCCCCAGCATTTT. The chain carries TRBV21-1 and TRBJ1-5; the DNA was not used to check the table's D call, TRBD1. TRBV21-1 is recorded as a pseudogene. The CDR3 runs 16 residues.

This clone was seen only a few times. The V and J genes are TRBV6-6 and TRBJ1-6; TRBD1 agrees at 7 bases. Germline loops: CDR1 MNHNY, CDR2 SVGAGI (reference sequence). The CDR3 length is 14 residues. Trimming took 5 bases from V and 6 from J; bases not matched to a gene: 4. The CDR3 sequence is CASSPRDSNSPLHF. The CDR3 DNA follows: TGTGCCAGCAGTCCCCGGGACAGTAATTCACCCCTCCACTTT.

This clone has just one count. The J gene is TRBJ2-5, the V gene TRBV4-3; TRBD1 matches at 10 bases. Germline CDR1 is LGHNA and CDR2 is YSLEER. The CDR3 is made up of 16 amino acids. The V and J ends lost 4 bases and 5 bases, in that order; junction bases with no gene match: 10. CDR3 sequence reads: CASSPRAGTGVETQYF. DNA for the CDR3: TGCGCCAGCAGCCCTCGCGCCGGGACAGGGGTGGAGACCCAGTACTTC.

The J gene is TRBJ2-1, the V gene TRBV5-4, with TRBD2 matching 9 bases. Germline V lookup: CDR1 SGHNT, CDR2 YYREEE (reference sequence). J gave up 6 bases and V 1 base, and 5 bases lay outside the gene matches. The CDR3 loop spans 15 amino acids. Here the CDR3 reads CASSLPQRGVNEQFF. The CDR3 DNA sequence: TGTGCCAGCAGCTTGCCTCAGCGGGGGGTCAATGAGCAGTTCTTC. Variable domain in full (rest from reference TRBV5-4 and TRBJ2-1): ETGVTQSPTHLIKTRGQQVTLRCSSQSGHNTVSWYQQALGQGPQFIFQYYREEENGRGNFPPRFSGLQFPNYSSELNVNALELDDSALYLCASSLPQRGVNEQFFGPGTRLTVL.

The chain couples TRBV6-6 to TRBJ2-7, with 7 bases that match TRBD1. Trimming took 5 bases from V and 3 from J; bases not matched to a gene: 4. The CDR3 contains 13 residues. The germline V gene encodes CDR1 MNHNY and CDR2 SVGAGI (reference sequence). CDR3 protein: CASSLGQNYEQYF. In DNA form, the CDR3 reads TGTGCCAGCAGTCTGGGACAGAACTACGAGCAGTACTTC.

The chain recombines TRBV6-5 with TRBJ2-5, with TRBD2 as a possible D gene (6 bases). Per the germline V gene, CDR1 is MNHEY and CDR2 is SVGAGI. The V gene lost 4 bases and the J gene lost 4 bases, with 16 bases spanning the gap. The CDR3 has 15 residues. The CDR3 DNA sequence: TGTGCCAGCAGTTTCGGAGTGAGGGGAGGAGAGACCCAGTACTTC. Translation gives CASSFGVRGGETQYF.

This clone was seen once. CDR3: CASSIAPGSNQPQHF. The CDR3 nucleotides read TGTGCCAGTAGTATAGCCCCGGGTTCGAATCAGCCCCAGCATTTT. The gene calls are TRBV19 and TRBJ1-5; no reliable D call. Looked up from germline, CDR1 is LNHDA and CDR2 is SQIVND (reference sequence). The germline V and J ends were trimmed by 1 base and 4 bases, with 11 bases remaining between them. The CDR3 is made up of 15 amino acids.

The chain combines TRBV30 with TRBJ1-2; no clear D. The germline V gene encodes CDR1 GTSNPN and CDR2 SVGIG (reference sequence). This CDR3 is 11 amino acids long. V gave up 1 base and J gave up 4 bases, with 4 bases separating them. The CDR3 coding sequence is TGTGCCTGGAGTGGACTCTATGGCTACACCTTC. Translated, it gives CAWSGLYGYTF.

The chain is built from TRBV6-5 and TRBJ1-5, with a possible D match to TRBD1 (5 bases). The V end was cut by 5 bases, the J end by 5 bases, with 10 bases between. The CDR3 is 13 residues long. Germline CDR1 reads MNHEY; CDR2 reads SVGAGI. The CDR3 sequence: CASSPGGDQPQHF. The CDR3 coding sequence is TGTGCCAGCAGTCCGGGGGGGGATCAGCCCCAGCATTTT.

The J gene is TRBJ2-2, the V gene TRBV15, with 11 bases matching TRBD1. The CDR3 contains 16 residues. V lost 5 bases and J lost 7; bases outside the gene matches: 9. The V gene's germline CDR1 is LNHNV and CDR2 YYDKDF (reference sequence). The CDR3: CATSPYGQGADGELFF. The CDR3 bases are TGTGCCACCAGCCCTTACGGACAGGGGGCCGACGGGGAGCTGTTTTTT. Variable domain in full (rest from reference TRBV15 and TRBJ2-2): DAMVIQNPRYQVTQFGKPVTLSCSQTLNHNVMYWYQQKSSQAPKLLFHYYDKDFNNEADTPDNFQSRRPNTSFCFLDIRSPGLGDTAMYLCATSPYGQGADGELFFGEGSRLTVL.

V and J are TRBV30 and TRBJ1-2; unclear D gene. Trimming left V 2 bases short and J 4 bases short, with 20 bases between. Per the germline V gene, CDR1 is GTSNPN and CDR2 is SVGIG (reference sequence). The CDR3 loop spans 16 amino acids. In DNA form, the CDR3 reads TGTGCCTGGAGTAGAGGTTCCGGGATGCCAACCTATGGCTACACCTTC. Translated: CAWSRGSGMPTYGYTF. Supplemented by reference TRBV30 and TRBJ1-2, the full variable domain reads SQTIHQWPATLVQPVGSPLSLECTVEGTSNPNLYWYRQAAGRGLQLLFYSVGIGQISSEVPQNLSASRPQDRQFILSSKKLLLSDSGFYLCAWSRGSGMPTYGYTFGSGTRLTVV.

The V gene is TRBV7-3, the J gene TRBJ1-5; 11 bases fit TRBD1. The CDR3 runs to 19 residues. CDR1 is SGHTA, CDR2 FQGTGA, per germline. The ends lost 2 bases at V and 0 bases at J; junction bases unmatched: 9. The CDR3 reads CASSLHGQGAFFSNQPQHF. The CDR3 DNA reads TGTGCCAGCAGCTTACATGGACAGGGGGCTTTCTTTAGCAATCAGCCCCAGCATTTT.

The rearrangement uses TRBV6-1 and TRBJ2-2; maybe TRBD2 (7 bases). Germline V gene data show CDR1 as MNHNS and CDR2 as SASEGT. V was trimmed by 5 bases and J by 7 bases, leaving 17 bases between them. The CDR3 sequence is 15 residues long. The CDR3 sequence is CASSLTRGLGGELFF. The CDR3 region has the DNA TGTGCCAGCAGTCTTACGCGGGGGCTCGGCGGGGAGCTGTTTTTT.

This chain connects TRBV18 to TRBJ2-5; weak D call: TRBD1 (5 bases). CDR1 and CDR2 from the germline V gene are KGHSH and LQKENI. This CDR3 comprises 14 residues. Trimming shortened V by 0 bases and J by 2 bases, and 7 bases separated the two germline ends. The CDR3 is CASSPPTAQETQYF. The CDR3 DNA sequence: TGTGCCAGCTCACCACCGACAGCTCAAGAGACCCAGTACTTC.

This chain uses TRBV6-1 with TRBJ2-2; a weak D match, TRBD2 (7 bases). CDR1 is MNHNS and CDR2 is SASEGT in the germline V gene. CDR3 length: 15 residues. Trimming pared 7 bases from V and 6 bases from J, leaving 18 bases between. The DNA for the CDR3 is TGTGCCAGCAATACGAAGAAGGGGGGGGCCGGGGAGCTGTTTTTT. Translation: CASNTKKGGAGELFF.

The rearrangement uses TRBV11-1 and TRBJ2-7, with 11 bases aligning to TRBD2. Losses at the gene ends were 1 base for V and 2 bases for J; bases not matched to a gene: 7. CDR1 is SGHAT and CDR2 is FQDESV in the germline V gene (reference sequence). This CDR3 has 17 residues. This chain's CDR3 is CASSLDRGTSGTYEQYF. The CDR3 DNA reads as TGTGCCAGCAGCTTAGATCGTGGGACTAGCGGTACCTACGAGCAGTACTTC.

The chain uses TRBV5-4 and TRBJ1-2, with D tentatively TRBD1 (5 bases). Germline loops: CDR1 SGHNT, CDR2 YYREEE (reference sequence). This CDR3 contains 15 residues. Trimming took off 6 bases at V and 4 bases at J, with 19 bases between the two ends. In DNA, the CDR3 is TGTGCCAGCATCCTCCGAGGGGAGGGAACCTATGGCTACACCTTC. Its translation is CASILRGEGTYGYTF. Using reference TRBV5-4 and TRBJ1-2 for the parts outside the CDR3, the full variable domain is ETGVTQSPTHLIKTRGQQVTLRCSSQSGHNTVSWYQQALGQGPQFIFQYYREEENGRGNFPPRFSGLQFPNYSSELNVNALELDDSALYLCASILRGEGTYGYTFGSGTRLTVV.

This clone appeared a single time. The chain employs TRBV18 and TRBJ2-2, with TRBD1 matching 9 bases. Losses at the gene ends were 5 bases for V and 5 bases for J; bases not matched to a gene: 6. The germline V gene has CDR1 KGHSH and CDR2 LQKENI. The CDR3 totals 15 residues. The CDR3 bases are TGTGCCAGCTCATTGGGACAGGGAACGACCGGGGAGCTGTTTTTT. It translates to CASSLGQGTTGELFF.

As regards this clone: One end of the junction does not line up with germline, which may come from a read error. The rearrangement uses TRBV7-2 and TRBJ1-1, with a weak D call TRBD1 (5 bases). Germline V gene data show CDR1 as SGHTA and CDR2 as FQGNSA. The CDR3 is 13 amino acids. CDR3 residues: CASSFGGNAEAFF. Written as DNA, the CDR3 is TGTGCCAGCAGCTTCGGGGGGAACGCTGAAGCTTTCTTT.

The CDR3 DNA sequence: TGTGCCAGCAGCACCAGGACTAGCGGGGGGACAGATACGCAGTATTTT. Translated: CASSTRTSGGTDTQYF. J is TRBJ2-3 and V is TRBV9; 14 bases are a match to TRBD2. The CDR3 contains 16 residues. The ends lost 4 bases at V and 3 bases at J; junction bases unmatched: 4. Germline loops: CDR1 SGDLS, CDR2 YYNGEE.

In DNA, the CDR3 is TGCGCCAGCAGCGCACGGAGGGTGAACACTGAAGCTTTCTTT. It encodes CASSARRVNTEAFF. The chain joins TRBV4-3 to TRBJ1-1, with D uncertain. This CDR3 comprises 14 residues. V was trimmed by 5 bases and J by 0 bases, leaving 10 bases between them. Germline lookup yields CDR1 LGHNA and CDR2 YSLEER.

The chain uses TRBV7-3 and TRBJ2-1; 10 nucleotides align to TRBD2. Germline loops: CDR1 SGHTA, CDR2 FQGTGA. The CDR3 is 15 amino acids. Trimming took 5 bases from V and 9 from J; bases not matched to a gene: 10. CDR3 sequence reads: CASSPLSGGDGEQFF. DNA of the CDR3: TGTGCCAGCAGCCCACTGAGCGGGGGGGACGGTGAGCAGTTCTTC.

CDR3 bases: TGCGCCAGCAGCAAAGGACGGGGGATAACCCAGCATTTT. Translation gives CASSKGRGITQHF. The chain links TRBV4-3 to TRBJ1-5; D is possibly TRBD1 (5 bases). CDR1 is LGHNA, CDR2 YSLEER, per germline. V was clipped by 5 bases and J by 11 bases, with 16 bases between them. This CDR3 spans 13 amino acids.

This sequence joins TRBV11-2 and TRBJ1-2; tentatively, D is TRBD1 (6 bases). V lost 0 bases, J lost 4 bases, and 9 bases lay in between. The CDR3 is made up of 14 amino acids. Germline-derived CDR1 and CDR2 are SGHAT and FQNNGV. In DNA, the CDR3 is TGTGCCAGCAGCTTAGATAGGGACACCTATGGCTACACCTTC. Protein product: CASSLDRDTYGYTF.

The chain is built from TRBV7-2 and TRBJ2-1; 12 bases line up with TRBD2. The CDR3 runs 14 residues. V lost 6 bases to trimming and J lost 9 bases; unmatched junction nucleotides: 6. Germline lookup yields CDR1 SGHTA and CDR2 FQGNSA. The CDR3 coding sequence is TGTGCCAGCAGACTAGCGGGGGGCCGCGTTGAGCAGTTCTTC. Translation: CASRLAGGRVEQFF.

Judged by abundance, this clone is medium-sized (0.01 to 0.1%). The genes are TRBV4-2 and TRBJ1-1; possibly TRBD1 for D (5 bases). The CDR3 length is 14 residues. Deletions cut 6 bases from V and 0 bases from J, with 11 bases between. Germline assignment: CDR1 LGHNA and CDR2 YNFKEQ. The CDR3 DNA reads as TGTGCCAGCAGAAGGACAAGACTGAACACTGAAGCTTTCTTT. It codes for CASRRTRLNTEAFF.

This chain links TRBV30 with TRBJ1-6; D ambiguous. The V and J ends lost 0 bases and 6 bases respectively, with 21 bases between them. CDR1 and CDR2 from the germline V gene are GTSNPN and SVGIG (reference sequence). The CDR3 length is 18 residues. CDR3 DNA: TGTGCCTGGAGTGTGAGTCGAACAGCGGCATATTCTAATTCACCCCTCCACTTT. Amino acids: CAWSVSRTAAYSNSPLHF.

This rearrangement joins TRBV9 to TRBJ2-5; no clear D gene. Germline V gives CDR1 SGDLS, CDR2 YYNGEE. The germline V and J ends were trimmed by 3 bases and 5 bases, with 14 bases remaining between them. This CDR3 has 14 amino acids. The CDR3 DNA reads as TGTGCCAGCAGCGCCGATCGAGGATTTGAGACCCAGTACTTC. Translating it yields CASSADRGFETQYF.

The chain uses TRBV2 and TRBJ2-5; D perhaps matches TRBD2 (6 bases). Germline CDR1 reads SNHLY; CDR2 reads FYNNEI. Trimming left V 2 bases short and J 7 bases short, with 17 bases between. The CDR3 has 15 residues. The CDR3 is CASSELVAGPSTQYF. CDR3 in DNA: TGTGCCAGCAGTGAATTGGTGGCGGGGCCATCGACCCAGTACTTC.